This TCR beta chain derives from a study of blood T cell repertoires in COVID-19. Study as a whole: Sites in the United States, Italy and Spain provided acute and convalescent COVID-19 samples. Sources were T cells, B-cell-depleted T cells, or PBMCs; the material itself was cDNA or gDNA.

During active infection, Seattle patients enrolled and were then monitored through disease. Sequenced by immunoSEQ multiplex PCR; TCRdb stores in-frame clones only, minus some. Of about 73,000 clones listed, more than 70% were seen once; the top ten hold approximately 2.3%. What was sequenced was peripheral blood. The receptor comes from a man aged 65 to 85 with COVID-19, enrolled during active disease.

The CDR3 DNA reads as TGTGCCAGCAGTTTTTTAGGGGGCATCAGCAATCAGCCCCAGCATTTT. Protein product: CASSFLGGISNQPQHF. The rearrangement uses TRBV28 and TRBJ1-5; TRBD1 matches 7 bases. J gave up 1 base and V 3 bases, and 6 bases lay outside the gene matches. CDR3 size: 16 residues. From germline, CDR1 is MDHEN and CDR2 SYDVKM.